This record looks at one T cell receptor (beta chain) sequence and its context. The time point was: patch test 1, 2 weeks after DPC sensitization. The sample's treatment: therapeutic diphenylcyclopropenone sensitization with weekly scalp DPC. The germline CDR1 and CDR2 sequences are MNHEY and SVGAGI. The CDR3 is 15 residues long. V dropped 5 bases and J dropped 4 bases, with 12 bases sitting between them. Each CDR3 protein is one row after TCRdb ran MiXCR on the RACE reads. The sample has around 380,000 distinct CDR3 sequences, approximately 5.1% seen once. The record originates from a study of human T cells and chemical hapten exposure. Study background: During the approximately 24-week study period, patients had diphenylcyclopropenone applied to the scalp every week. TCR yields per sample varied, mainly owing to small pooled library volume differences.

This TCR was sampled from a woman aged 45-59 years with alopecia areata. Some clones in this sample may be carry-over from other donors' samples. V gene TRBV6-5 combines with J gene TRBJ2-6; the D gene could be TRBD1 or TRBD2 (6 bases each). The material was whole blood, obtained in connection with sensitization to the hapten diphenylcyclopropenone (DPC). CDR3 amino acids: CASSPGEDGANVLTF. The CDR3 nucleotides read TGTGCCAGCAGTCCAGGGGAGGACGGGGCCAACGTCCTGACTTTC.